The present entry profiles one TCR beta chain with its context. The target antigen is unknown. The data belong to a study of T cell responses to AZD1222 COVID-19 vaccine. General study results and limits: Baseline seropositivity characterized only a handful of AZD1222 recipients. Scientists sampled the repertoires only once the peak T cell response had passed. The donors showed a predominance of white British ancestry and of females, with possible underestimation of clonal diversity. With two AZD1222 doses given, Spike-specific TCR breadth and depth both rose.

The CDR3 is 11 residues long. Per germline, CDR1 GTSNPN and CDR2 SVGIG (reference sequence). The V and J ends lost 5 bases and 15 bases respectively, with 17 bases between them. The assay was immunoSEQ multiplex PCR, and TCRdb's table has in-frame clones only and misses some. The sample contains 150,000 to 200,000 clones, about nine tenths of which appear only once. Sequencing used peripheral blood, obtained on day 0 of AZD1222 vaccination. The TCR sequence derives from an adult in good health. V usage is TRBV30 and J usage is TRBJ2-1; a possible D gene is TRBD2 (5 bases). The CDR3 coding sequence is TGTGCCTGGGGAACCGGACTCTCCACGTTCTTC. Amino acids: CAWGTGLSTFF.